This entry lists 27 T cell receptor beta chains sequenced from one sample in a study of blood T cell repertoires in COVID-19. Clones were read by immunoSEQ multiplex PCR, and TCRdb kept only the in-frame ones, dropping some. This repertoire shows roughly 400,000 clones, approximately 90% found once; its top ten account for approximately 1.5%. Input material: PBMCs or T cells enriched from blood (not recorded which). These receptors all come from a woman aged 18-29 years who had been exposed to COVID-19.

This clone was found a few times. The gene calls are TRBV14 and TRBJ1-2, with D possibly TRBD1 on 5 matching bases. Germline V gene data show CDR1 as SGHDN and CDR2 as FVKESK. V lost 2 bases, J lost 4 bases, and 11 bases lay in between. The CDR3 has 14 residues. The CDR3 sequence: CASSQKAGGYGYTF. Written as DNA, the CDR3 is TGTGCCAGCAGCCAAAAAGCCGGGGGCTATGGCTACACCTTC.

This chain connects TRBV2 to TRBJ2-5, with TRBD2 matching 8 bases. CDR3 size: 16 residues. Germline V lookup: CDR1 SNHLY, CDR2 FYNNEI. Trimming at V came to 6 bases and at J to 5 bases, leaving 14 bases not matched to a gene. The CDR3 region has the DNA TGTGCCAGCAGCGCATCGGGGGGGGCCAGCTCGGAGACCCAGTACTTC. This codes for CASSASGGASSETQYF.

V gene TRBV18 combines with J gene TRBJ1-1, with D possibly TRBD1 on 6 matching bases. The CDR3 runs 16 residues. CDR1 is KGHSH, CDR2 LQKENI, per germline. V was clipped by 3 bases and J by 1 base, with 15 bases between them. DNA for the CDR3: TGTGCCAGCTCACCCCAAGGGGGTCAAGAGAACACTGAAGCTTTCTTT. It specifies CASSPQGGQENTEAFF.

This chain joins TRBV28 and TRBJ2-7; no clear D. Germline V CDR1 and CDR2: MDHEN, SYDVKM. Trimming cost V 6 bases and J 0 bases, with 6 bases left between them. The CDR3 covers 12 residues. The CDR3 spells CASRRNSYEQYF. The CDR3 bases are TGTGCCAGCAGGCGCAACTCCTACGAGCAGTACTTC. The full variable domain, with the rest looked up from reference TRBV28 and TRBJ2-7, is DVKVTQSSRYLVKRTGEKVFLECVQDMDHENMFWYRQDPGLGLRLIYFSYDVKMKEKGDIPEGYSVSREKKERFSLILESASTNQTSMYLCASRRNSYEQYFGPGTRLTVT.

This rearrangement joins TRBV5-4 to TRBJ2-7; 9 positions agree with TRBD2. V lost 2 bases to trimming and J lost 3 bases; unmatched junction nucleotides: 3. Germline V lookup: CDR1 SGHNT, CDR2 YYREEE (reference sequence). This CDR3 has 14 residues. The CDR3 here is CASSFELAGYEQYF. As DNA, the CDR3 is TGTGCCAGCAGCTTCGAACTAGCGGGCTACGAGCAGTACTTC.

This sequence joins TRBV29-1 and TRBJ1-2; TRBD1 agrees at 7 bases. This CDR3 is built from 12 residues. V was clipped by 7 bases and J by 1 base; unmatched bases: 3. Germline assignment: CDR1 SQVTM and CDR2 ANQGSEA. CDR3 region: CSADRVNYGYTF. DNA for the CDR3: TGCAGCGCCGACAGGGTTAACTATGGCTACACCTTC.

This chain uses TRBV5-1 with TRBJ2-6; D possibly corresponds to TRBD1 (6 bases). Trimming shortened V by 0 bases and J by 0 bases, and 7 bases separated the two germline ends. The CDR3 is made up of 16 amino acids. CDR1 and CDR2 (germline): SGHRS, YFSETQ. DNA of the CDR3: TGCGCCAGCAGCTTGGGCAGGGGCTCTGGGGCCAACGTCCTGACTTTC. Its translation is CASSLGRGSGANVLTF.

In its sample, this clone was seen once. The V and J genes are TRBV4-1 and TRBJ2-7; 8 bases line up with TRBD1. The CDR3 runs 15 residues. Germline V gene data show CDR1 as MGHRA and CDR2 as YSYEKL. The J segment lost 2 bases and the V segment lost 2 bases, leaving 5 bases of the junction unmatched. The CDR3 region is CASSQSGQGPYEQYF. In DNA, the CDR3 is TGCGCCAGCAGCCAATCAGGACAGGGACCCTACGAGCAGTACTTC.

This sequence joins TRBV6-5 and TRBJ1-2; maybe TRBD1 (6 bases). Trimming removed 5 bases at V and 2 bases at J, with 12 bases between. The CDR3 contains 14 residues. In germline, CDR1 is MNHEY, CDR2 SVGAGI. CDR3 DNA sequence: TGTGCCAGCAGTCTCACAGGACAGAACTATGGCTACACCTTC. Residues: CASSLTGQNYGYTF.

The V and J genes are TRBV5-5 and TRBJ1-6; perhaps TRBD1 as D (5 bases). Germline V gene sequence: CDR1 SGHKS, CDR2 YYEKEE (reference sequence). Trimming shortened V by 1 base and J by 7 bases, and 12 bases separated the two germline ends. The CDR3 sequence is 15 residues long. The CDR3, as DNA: TGTGCCAGCAGCTTGCCGACGGGGGGGAATTCACCCCTCCACTTT. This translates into CASSLPTGGNSPLHF.

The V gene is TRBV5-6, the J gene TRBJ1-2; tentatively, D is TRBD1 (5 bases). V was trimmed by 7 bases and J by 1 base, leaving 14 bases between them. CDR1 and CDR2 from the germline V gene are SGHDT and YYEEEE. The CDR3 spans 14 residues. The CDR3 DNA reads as TGTGCCAGCCGTGAGACAGCCAATAACTATGGCTACACCTTC. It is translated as CASRETANNYGYTF.

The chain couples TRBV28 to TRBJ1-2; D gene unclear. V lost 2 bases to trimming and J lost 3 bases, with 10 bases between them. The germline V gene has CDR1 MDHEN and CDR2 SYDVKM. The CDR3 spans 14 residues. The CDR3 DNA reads TGTGCCAGCAGTTTACCCTCCGGGGACTATGGCTACACCTTC. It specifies CASSLPSGDYGYTF.

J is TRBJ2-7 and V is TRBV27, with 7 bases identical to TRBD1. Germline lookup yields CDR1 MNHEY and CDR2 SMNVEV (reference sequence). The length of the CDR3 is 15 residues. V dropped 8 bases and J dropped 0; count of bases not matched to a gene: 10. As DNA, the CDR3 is TGTGCCAGCCTATTACCGGGACAGAGCTCCTACGAGCAGTACTTC. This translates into CASLLPGQSSYEQYF.

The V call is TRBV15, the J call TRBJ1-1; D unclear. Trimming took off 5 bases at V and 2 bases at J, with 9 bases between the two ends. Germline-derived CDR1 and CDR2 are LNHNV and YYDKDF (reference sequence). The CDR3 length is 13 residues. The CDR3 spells CATSSGFNTEAFF. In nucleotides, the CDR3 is TGTGCCACCAGCTCCGGGTTTAACACTGAAGCTTTCTTT.

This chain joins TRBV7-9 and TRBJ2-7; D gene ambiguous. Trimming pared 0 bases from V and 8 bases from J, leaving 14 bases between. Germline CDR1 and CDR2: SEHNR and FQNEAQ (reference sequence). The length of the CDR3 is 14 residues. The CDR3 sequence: CASSLAGQQAKQYF. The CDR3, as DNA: TGTGCCAGCAGCTTAGCTGGTCAGCAGGCCAAGCAGTACTTC.

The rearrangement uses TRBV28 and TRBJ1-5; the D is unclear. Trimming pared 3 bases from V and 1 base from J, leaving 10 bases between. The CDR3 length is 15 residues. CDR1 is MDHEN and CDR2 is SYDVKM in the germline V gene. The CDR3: CASSFSGGSNQPQHF. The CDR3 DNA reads TGTGCCAGCAGTTTTTCGGGCGGGAGCAATCAGCCCCAGCATTTT.

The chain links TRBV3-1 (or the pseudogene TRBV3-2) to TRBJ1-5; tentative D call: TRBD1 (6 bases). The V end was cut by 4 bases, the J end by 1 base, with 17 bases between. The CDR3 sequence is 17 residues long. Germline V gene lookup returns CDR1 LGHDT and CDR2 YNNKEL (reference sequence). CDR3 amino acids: CASSPTLQGSSNQPQHF. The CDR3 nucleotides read TGTGCCAGCAGCCCCACTTTACAGGGTTCAAGCAATCAGCCCCAGCATTTT.

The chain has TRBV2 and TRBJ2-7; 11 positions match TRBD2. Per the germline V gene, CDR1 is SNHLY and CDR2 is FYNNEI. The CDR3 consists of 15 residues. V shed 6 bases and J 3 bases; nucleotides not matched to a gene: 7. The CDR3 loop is CASRAPLAGGYEQYF. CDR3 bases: TGTGCCAGCAGAGCCCCCCTAGCGGGGGGCTACGAGCAGTACTTC.

The CDR3 DNA follows: TGTGCCAGCAGCGTAGAGGACGCGGGGTGGAGCGAGCAGTACTTC. Encoded protein: CASSVEDAGWSEQYF. The chain combines TRBV9 with TRBJ2-7; possibly TRBD2 for D (6 bases). Looked up from germline, CDR1 is SGDLS and CDR2 is YYNGEE. The CDR3 is 15 amino acids. V gave up 0 bases and J gave up 6 bases, with 16 bases separating them. The full variable domain, in which reference TRBV9 and TRBJ2-7 provide the parts outside the CDR3, is DSGVTQTPKHLITATGQRVTLRCSPRSGDLSVYWYQQSLDQGLQFLIQYYNGEERAKGNILERFSAQQFPDLHSELNLSSLELGDSALYFCASSVEDAGWSEQYFGPGTRLTVT.

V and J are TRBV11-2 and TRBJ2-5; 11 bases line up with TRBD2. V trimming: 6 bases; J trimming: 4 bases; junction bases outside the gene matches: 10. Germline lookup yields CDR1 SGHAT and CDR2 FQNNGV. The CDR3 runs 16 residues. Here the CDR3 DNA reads TGTGCCAGCAGACCGACTAGCGGGGCTCCGGGAGAGACCCAGTACTTC. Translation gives CASRPTSGAPGETQYF.

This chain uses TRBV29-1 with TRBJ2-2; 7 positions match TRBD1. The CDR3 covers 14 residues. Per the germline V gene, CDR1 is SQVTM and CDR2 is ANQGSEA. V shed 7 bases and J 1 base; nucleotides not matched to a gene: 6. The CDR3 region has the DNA TGCAGCGCGCACAGGGGCCTGAACACCGGGGAGCTGTTTTTT. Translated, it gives CSAHRGLNTGELFF.

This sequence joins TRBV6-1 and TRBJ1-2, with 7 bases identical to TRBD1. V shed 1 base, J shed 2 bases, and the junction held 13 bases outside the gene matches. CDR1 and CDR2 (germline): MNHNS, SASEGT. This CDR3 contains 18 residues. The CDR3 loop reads CASSEERGGAYRNYGYTF. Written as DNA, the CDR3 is TGTGCCAGCAGTGAAGAAAGAGGGGGCGCCTACCGAAACTATGGCTACACCTTC.

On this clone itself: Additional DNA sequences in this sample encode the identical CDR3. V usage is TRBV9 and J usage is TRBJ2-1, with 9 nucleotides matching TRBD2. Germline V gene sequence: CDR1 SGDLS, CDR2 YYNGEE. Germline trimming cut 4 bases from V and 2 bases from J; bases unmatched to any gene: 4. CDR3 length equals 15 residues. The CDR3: CASSLSGGTYNEQFF. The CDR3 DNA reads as TGTGCCAGCAGCCTTAGCGGGGGCACCTACAATGAGCAGTTCTTC.

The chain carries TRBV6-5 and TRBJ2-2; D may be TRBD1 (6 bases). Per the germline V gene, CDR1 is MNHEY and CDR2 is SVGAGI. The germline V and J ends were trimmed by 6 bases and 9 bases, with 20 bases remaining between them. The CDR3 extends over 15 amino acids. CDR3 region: CASSLGPEGHRELFF. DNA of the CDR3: TGTGCCAGCAGCCTGGGGCCCGAGGGACACCGGGAGCTGTTTTTT.

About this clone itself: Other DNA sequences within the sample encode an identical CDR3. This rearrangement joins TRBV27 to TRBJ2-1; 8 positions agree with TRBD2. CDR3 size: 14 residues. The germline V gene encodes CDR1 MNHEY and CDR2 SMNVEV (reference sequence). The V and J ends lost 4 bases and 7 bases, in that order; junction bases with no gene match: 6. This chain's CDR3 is CASSSGTRGNEQFF. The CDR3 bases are TGTGCCAGCAGTTCCGGGACTAGAGGGAATGAGCAGTTCTTC.

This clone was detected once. This CDR3 is CASSVEGGRDYGYTF. The CDR3 coding sequence is TGTGCCAGCAGCGTAGAGGGGGGGCGCGATTATGGCTACACCTTC. The chain links TRBV9 to TRBJ1-2, with a tentative D call TRBD1 (6 bases). The V end was cut by 0 bases, the J end by 5 bases, with 14 bases between. The CDR3 contains 15 residues. From germline, CDR1 is SGDLS and CDR2 YYNGEE.

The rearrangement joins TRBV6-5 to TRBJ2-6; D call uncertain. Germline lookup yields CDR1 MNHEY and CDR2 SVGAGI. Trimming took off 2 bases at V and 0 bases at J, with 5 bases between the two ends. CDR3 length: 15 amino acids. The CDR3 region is CASSYPGSGANVLTF. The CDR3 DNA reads TGTGCCAGCAGTTACCCAGGCTCTGGGGCCAACGTCCTGACTTTC.